A single sample is the source of the 25 T cell receptor beta chains below, sequenced in a study of a mutant IDH1 vaccine in newly diagnosed glioma. Sample time point: week 23, last vaccination. Vaccination comprised doses that each held 300 ug of mutant IDH1 20-mer peptide, plus topical imiquimod. For these receptors, no antigen is known. The table came from immunoSEQ multiplex PCR; TCRdb's copy has only in-frame clones and leaves some out. The data show about 44,000 clones, 91% seen once. The material sequenced was PBMCs, taken from a glioma patient whose treatment included an IDH1 peptide vaccine. The receptors originated from a man aged 50-60 years with glioma.

The chain couples TRBV5-1 to TRBJ2-5; 7 bases match TRBD1. With V trimmed by 5 bases and J by 5 bases, 9 bases remained unmatched. Germline loops: CDR1 SGHRS, CDR2 YFSETQ. This CDR3 spans 14 amino acids. This CDR3 reads CASRYDRVDETQYF. CDR3 sequence (DNA): TGCGCCAGCAGATATGACAGGGTGGATGAGACCCAGTACTTC.

The rearrangement joins TRBV2 to TRBJ1-5, with TRBD1 as a possible D gene (6 bases). Germline V gene data show CDR1 as SNHLY and CDR2 as FYNNEI. Trimming removed 8 bases from V and 0 bases from J, with 11 bases in between. The length of the CDR3 is 14 residues. The CDR3 DNA sequence: TGTGCCAGCTTGGAGGGGGATAGCAATCAGCCCCAGCATTTT. Residues: CASLEGDSNQPQHF.

The chain joins TRBV27 to TRBJ2-6; TRBD1 or TRBD2 may be the D gene (5 bases each). Trimming cost V 10 bases and J 0 bases, with 10 bases left between them. In germline, CDR1 is MNHEY, CDR2 SMNVEV (reference sequence). This CDR3 comprises 14 residues. The CDR3 spells CATGTSSGANVLTF. The CDR3 DNA sequence: TGTGCCACGGGGACCAGCTCTGGGGCCAACGTCCTGACTTTC.

The V gene is TRBV2, the J gene TRBJ1-2; D is uncertain. CDR1 and CDR2 (germline): SNHLY, FYNNEI. Between the trimmed V and J ends, which lost 2 bases and 0 bases, there was a span of 7 bases. This CDR3 has 14 amino acids. In nucleotides, the CDR3 is TGTGCCAGCAGTGAACGGCGCGCTAACTATGGCTACACCTTC. It translates to CASSERRANYGYTF.

The chain joins TRBV29-1 to TRBJ1-2; no clear D. The V gene lost 6 bases and the J gene lost 6 bases, with 11 bases spanning the gap. The CDR3 is 11 residues long. CDR1 and CDR2 (germline): SQVTM, ANQGSEA. The CDR3 sequence is CSVLLRHGYTF. In nucleotides, the CDR3 is TGCAGCGTGCTCCTAAGGCATGGCTACACCTTC.

The CDR3 reads CAWRKVLQSHEQYF. CDR3 sequence (DNA): TGTGCCTGGAGAAAAGTGCTTCAAAGCCACGAGCAGTACTTC. The chain has TRBV30 and TRBJ2-7; D ambiguous. The V gene's germline CDR1 is GTSNPN and CDR2 SVGIG (reference sequence). CDR3 size: 14 residues. Trimming stripped 3 bases from V and 5 bases from J, with 17 bases between.

This chain connects TRBV13 to TRBJ2-7; D gene ambiguous. CDR3 length: 14 residues. The V end lost 3 bases, the J end lost 2 bases, and 11 bases lay between the germline ends. Germline V gene sequence: CDR1 PRHDT, CDR2 FYEKMQ (reference sequence). The CDR3 spells CASSFGGATYEQYF. DNA for the CDR3: TGTGCCAGCAGCTTTGGTGGCGCGACCTACGAGCAGTACTTC.

J is TRBJ2-7 and V is TRBV20-1; no firm D call. CDR3 size: 11 residues. Trimming removed 5 bases at V and 6 bases at J, with 11 bases between. Germline V CDR1 and CDR2: DFQATT, SNEGSKA (reference sequence). In DNA, the CDR3 is TGCAGTGCTTTGGGTCCTGGCGAGCAGTACTTC. This sequence encodes CSALGPGEQYF.

The V and J genes are TRBV2 and TRBJ1-5; 10 nucleotides match TRBD1. Trimming removed 7 bases from V and 2 bases from J; junction bases left unmatched: 5. Germline CDR1 is SNHLY and CDR2 is FYNNEI. CDR3 length: 15 residues. CDR3: CASKGQGVGNQPQHF. Here the CDR3 DNA reads TGTGCCAGCAAAGGACAGGGGGTTGGCAATCAGCCCCAGCATTTT.

The chain is built from TRBV19 and TRBJ2-7; D possibly matches TRBD1 or TRBD2 (5 bases each). Germline V gene data show CDR1 as LNHDA and CDR2 as SQIVND (reference sequence). The CDR3 length is 16 residues. Trimming cost V 6 bases and J 3 bases, with 21 bases left between them. CDR3 loop: CASSDGGRGLDYEQYF. As DNA, the CDR3 is TGTGCCAGTAGCGATGGGGGTAGGGGCCTCGACTACGAGCAGTACTTC.

The chain combines TRBV7-2 with TRBJ2-3; unclear D gene. The CDR3 has 14 residues. Trimming left V 1 base short and J 6 bases short, with 11 bases between. The V gene's germline CDR1 is SGHTA and CDR2 FQGNSA. The CDR3 loop is CASSLDTSRDTQYF. DNA for the CDR3: TGTGCCAGCAGCTTAGACACCTCACGGGATACGCAGTATTTT.

The chain combines TRBV6-5 with TRBJ1-3, with TRBD1 as a possible D gene (6 bases). This CDR3 is 15 amino acids long. Trimming took 6 bases from V and 0 from J, leaving 12 bases between them. The germline V gene encodes CDR1 MNHEY and CDR2 SVGAGI. CDR3 amino acids: CASRPRTASGNTIYF. The DNA for the CDR3 is TGTGCCAGCAGACCTCGGACAGCCTCTGGAAACACCATATATTTT.

The J gene is TRBJ2-1, the V gene TRBV4-1; the match to TRBD2 covers 10 bases. The CDR3 contains 14 residues. Germline V lookup: CDR1 MGHRA, CDR2 YSYEKL. Germline trimming cut 3 bases from V and 10 bases from J; bases unmatched to any gene: 6. The CDR3 is CASSQSGGAGEQFF. In nucleotides, the CDR3 is TGCGCCAGCAGCCAGAGCGGGGGGGCCGGGGAGCAGTTCTTC.

Here the CDR3 reads CASSLGSNQPQHF. For the CDR3, the DNA is TGTGCCAGCAGTCTCGGCAGCAATCAGCCCCAGCATTTT. The rearrangement joins TRBV28 to TRBJ1-5; no clear D. Trimming removed 5 bases from V and 1 base from J, with 6 bases in between. The germline gives CDR1 MDHEN, CDR2 SYDVKM. The CDR3 totals 13 residues.

V is TRBV18 and J is TRBJ1-1; D might be TRBD1 (6 bases). This CDR3 has 16 amino acids. The V end lost 0 bases, the J end lost 0 bases, and 11 bases lay between the germline ends. Germline V gene lookup returns CDR1 KGHSH and CDR2 LQKENI. The CDR3 sequence is CASSPPGAPLNTEAFF. The CDR3 DNA sequence: TGTGCCAGCTCACCACCGGGGGCTCCCCTGAACACTGAAGCTTTCTTT.

The chain is built from TRBV6-5 and TRBJ1-2, with D possibly TRBD1 on 6 matching bases. Germline lookup yields CDR1 MNHEY and CDR2 SVGAGI. CDR3 length: 14 amino acids. Deletions cut 7 bases from V and 4 bases from J, with 16 bases between. In DNA form, the CDR3 reads TGTGCCAGCACCCAGGGGAGGGGGGCCTATGGCTACACCTTC. Translation: CASTQGRGAYGYTF.

This chain connects TRBV30 to TRBJ2-5; D is unclear. In germline, CDR1 is GTSNPN, CDR2 SVGIG (reference sequence). The CDR3 loop spans 11 amino acids. The V end was cut by 1 base, the J end by 5 bases, with 5 bases between. CDR3 nucleotide sequence: TGTGCCTGGAGTGGTCCTGAGACCCAGTACTTC. Amino acids: CAWSGPETQYF.

This chain connects TRBV30 to TRBJ2-2, with D perhaps matching TRBD2 (5 bases). The CDR3 covers 15 residues. V lost 8 bases and J 4 bases, leaving 20 bases between the germline ends. The V gene's germline CDR1 is GTSNPN and CDR2 SVGIG (reference sequence). This CDR3 is CARRAWRSGTGELFF. DNA of the CDR3: TGTGCCCGGCGAGCATGGAGGTCCGGCACCGGGGAGCTGTTTTTT. Looking up the rest from reference TRBV30 and TRBJ2-2 gives the full variable domain: SQTIHQWPATLVQPVGSPLSLECTVEGTSNPNLYWYRQAAGRGLQLLFYSVGIGQISSEVPQNLSASRPQDRQFILSSKKLLLSDSGFYLCARRAWRSGTGELFFGEGSRLTVL.

This clone was counted a few times. The sample carries other DNA sequences with the same CDR3. V and J are TRBV7-8 and TRBJ2-1; D possibly uses TRBD1 or TRBD2 (5 bases each). The CDR3 runs 15 residues. Trimming cost V 1 base and J 4 bases, with 11 bases left between them. CDR1 and CDR2 from the germline V gene are SGHVS and FQNEAQ. The CDR3 loop is CASSLDRGLYNEQFF. The CDR3 bases are TGTGCCAGCAGCTTAGATCGGGGCTTATACAATGAGCAGTTCTTC.

The CDR3 nucleotides read TGTGCCAGCAGCTTAGTAGGGGATGGGTTTAATGAAAAACTGTTTTTT. As protein: CASSLVGDGFNEKLFF. J is TRBJ1-4 and V is TRBV11-2; D is perhaps TRBD1 (5 bases). Trimming cost V 1 base and J 4 bases, with 13 bases left between them. CDR3 length: 16 amino acids. Germline-derived CDR1 and CDR2 are SGHAT and FQNNGV.

This clone was found once. The chain uses TRBV13 and TRBJ1-4; D may be TRBD1 (6 bases). Trimming cost V 9 bases and J 7 bases, with 15 bases left between them. CDR1 is PRHDT and CDR2 is FYEKMQ in the germline V gene (reference sequence). This CDR3 is built from 13 residues. CDR3 protein: CASSRGLSEKLFF. CDR3 bases: TGTGCCAGTTCCAGGGGACTCTCTGAAAAACTGTTTTTT.

The genes are TRBV19 and TRBJ1-2, with D uncertain. CDR1 is LNHDA and CDR2 is SQIVND in the germline V gene (reference sequence). The CDR3 sequence is 14 residues long. Trimming pared 3 bases from V and 4 bases from J, leaving 12 bases between. CDR3 sequence reads: CASSIPGPLYGYTF. CDR3 DNA sequence: TGTGCCAGTAGTATTCCCGGGCCTCTCTATGGCTACACCTTC. The entire variable domain, with the rest obtained from reference TRBV19 and TRBJ1-2, is as follows: DGGITQSPKYLFRKEGQNVTLSCEQNLNHDAMYWYRQDPGQGLRLIYYSQIVNDFQKGDIAEGYSVSREKKESFPLTVTSAQKNPTAFYLCASSIPGPLYGYTFGSGTRLTVV.

The chain carries TRBV5-6 and TRBJ1-1; D is ambiguous. This CDR3 region has 14 residues. Germline V gives CDR1 SGHDT, CDR2 YYEEEE. The germline V and J ends were trimmed by 2 bases and 2 bases, with 10 bases remaining between them. This CDR3 is CASSLTGINTEAFF. In DNA, the CDR3 is TGTGCCAGCAGCTTAACGGGAATCAACACTGAAGCTTTCTTT. The variable domain in full, with the rest retrieved from reference TRBV5-6 and TRBJ1-1, is DAGVTQSPTHLIKTRGQQVTLRCSPKSGHDTVSWYQQALGQGPQFIFQYYEEEERQRGNFPDRFSGHQFPNYSSELNVNALLLGDSALYLCASSLTGINTEAFFGQGTRLTVV.

The chain employs TRBV25-1 and TRBJ2-1; D gene uncertain. The V end was cut by 7 bases, the J end by 2 bases, with 6 bases between. The V gene's germline CDR1 is MGHDK and CDR2 SYGVNS. The CDR3 has 12 amino acids. In DNA, the CDR3 is TGTGCCAGCAATACAGCCTACAATGAGCAGTTCTTC. It yields the protein CASNTAYNEQFF.

This chain uses TRBV7-2 with TRBJ2-5; possible D gene TRBD1, 8 bases. Looked up from germline, CDR1 is SGHTA and CDR2 is FQGNSA. This CDR3 has 16 amino acids. V lost 1 base and J 5 bases, leaving 17 bases between the germline ends. The CDR3 bases are TGTGCCAGCAGCTTAGTAACAGGGGGGGTCGGGGAGACCCAGTACTTC. As protein: CASSLVTGGVGETQYF.